These 3 T cell receptor beta chains were sequenced from one sample in a study of blood T cell dynamics during melanoma immunotherapy (dated by TCRdb to 2020 to 2022). The meaning of the sample's time point label: week 3, after first cycle of checkpoint inhibitor. The method was the immunoSEQ multiplex PCR assay. TCRdb's version of the immuneACCESS table is confined to in-frame rearrangements and falls short of the full clone set. An unresolved V gene accounts for under half of the shortfall where checked; the remainder is of unknown origin. Here the sample has some 8,200 clones; around 89% occur a single time. 2.3% of the sample goes to the ten largest clones. The source material was blood, sampled from a patient treated with checkpoint blockade. The receptors were sampled from a human donor with melanoma.

The chain joins TRBV7-6 to TRBJ2-7, with unresolved D. CDR3 length: 12 residues. Germline-derived CDR1 and CDR2 are SGHVS and FNYEAQ. V lost 5 bases and J 6 bases, leaving 11 bases between the germline ends. CDR3 region: CASSPSLGEQYF. The CDR3 nucleotides are TGTGCCAGCAGCCCAAGCTTGGGCGAGCAGTACTTC.

The chain joins TRBV21-1 to TRBJ1-1; the table's D call, TRBD1, has no DNA check behind it. TRBV21-1 is a pseudogene. This CDR3 has 15 residues. CDR3 sequence (DNA): TGTGCCAGCAGCATCCGGACAGACAATAACACTGAAGCTTTCTTT. Translating gives CASSIRTDNNTEAFF.

The CDR3 region is CASSPKPPYSNQPQHF. The CDR3 DNA follows: TGTGCCAGTAGTCCTAAGCCGCCGTATAGCAATCAGCCCCAGCATTTT. The chain carries TRBV19 and TRBJ1-5; the D is unclear. The CDR3 loop spans 16 amino acids. Trimming removed 5 bases from V and 0 bases from J, with 14 bases in between. Germline V gives CDR1 LNHDA, CDR2 SQIVND (reference sequence).